Listed below are T cell receptor beta chains from one sample, sequenced in a study of T-cell reconstitution after alpha-beta-depleted transplantation in children. TCRdb reanalysed the PCR reads using MiXCR and keeps one entry per CDR3 protein. The profile shows over 120,000 distinct CDR3 sequences, about 8.8% of them singletons. Sequencing was performed on PBMCs, mostly from graft donor cells, taken 180 days after TCRalphabeta/CD19-depleted stem cell transplant. The source is a female patient aged 2-10 years who had a stem cell transplant for congenital amegakaryocytic thrombocytopenia, so the T cells may come from the graft donor. The CDR3 runs from the conserved cysteine through the conserved F or W. The D gene is left open where the match is weak. Expanded clones are given a class, and other clones once, few, many or no size at all.

J gene	V gene	D gene	clone size	CDR3 protein	CDR3 DNA
TRBJ1-1	TRBV15	NA	many	CATSRDPGTEAFF	TGTGCCACCAGCAGAGATCCGGGCACTGAAGCTTTCTTT
TRBJ2-3	TRBV5-6	NA	NA	CASSGGVGTQYF	TGTGCCAGCAGCGGAGGGGTTGGTACGCAGTATTTT
TRBJ2-3	TRBV29-1	NA	many	CSVDGSGRTDTQYF	TGCAGCGTTGACGGGTCCGGGCGCACAGATACGCAGTATTTT
TRBJ2-4	TRBV19	NA	many	CASRTQVNSNIQYF	TGTGCCAGTAGGACACAGGTTAACTCAAACATTCAGTACTTC
TRBJ2-2	TRBV5-5	NA	many	CASSRTTGKNTGELFF	TGTGCCAGCAGCAGGACGACAGGAAAGAACACCGGGGAGCTGTTTTTT
TRBJ2-3	TRBV29-1	NA	few	CSVEAVFSTDTQYF	TGCAGCGTTGAAGCCGTATTTAGCACAGATACGCAGTATTTT
TRBJ2-3	TRBV20-1	TRBD2	few	CSAGDASGSKGTDTQYF	TGCAGTGCTGGGGACGCTAGCGGCTCTAAGGGCACAGATACGCAGTATTTT
TRBJ1-1	TRBV12-3/TRBV12-4	NA	many	CASSFFRPLMNTEAFF	TGTGCCAGCAGTTTTTTCAGGCCCCTAATGAACACTGAAGCTTTCTTT
TRBJ2-1	TRBV6-5	TRBD2	NA	CASRTSGSSNEQFF	TGTGCCAGCAGGACTAGCGGGAGCAGCAATGAGCAGTTCTTC
TRBJ2-3	TRBV7-8	NA	many	CASSFPTTGTSTDTQYF	TGTGCCAGCAGCTTCCCGACGACGGGGACTAGCACAGATACGCAGTATTTT
TRBJ2-1	TRBV6-2/TRBV6-3	TRBD2	many	CASSYVAGRQFF	TGTGCCAGCAGTTACGTAGCGGGAAGGCAGTTCTTC
TRBJ2-5	TRBV5-1	NA	many	CASSLAGKETQYF	TGCGCCAGCAGCTTGGCAGGGAAAGAGACCCAGTACTTC
TRBJ1-4	TRBV7-8	TRBD1	NA	CASSHGTASLNEKLFF	TGTGCCAGCAGCCACGGGACAGCTTCCCTCAATGAAAAACTGTTTTTT
TRBJ2-7	TRBV11-2	NA	many	CASSTPDSLWGGQYF	TGTGCCAGCAGCACCCCGGACAGCCTCTGGGGGGGGCAGTACTTC
TRBJ2-1	TRBV5-6	NA	many	CASSKGLGYNEQFF	TGTGCCAGCTCCAAGGGGCTCGGATACAATGAGCAGTTCTTC
TRBJ2-2	TRBV5-1	NA	many	CASSSTGTGPTGELFF	TGCGCCAGCAGCTCGACCGGGACTGGACCCACCGGGGAGCTGTTTTTT
TRBJ2-3	TRBV9	NA	few	CASSASGGVADTQYF	TGTGCCAGCAGCGCGTCAGGGGGGGTTGCAGATACGCAGTATTTT
TRBJ1-2	TRBV28	TRBD1	many	CASSFGTEGSYGYTF	TGTGCCAGCAGTTTTGGGACAGAGGGGTCTTATGGCTACACCTTC
TRBJ2-5	TRBV29-1	NA	many	CSVPSWGSQETQYF	TGCAGCGTTCCCTCGTGGGGCAGCCAAGAGACCCAGTACTTC
TRBJ2-7	TRBV20-1	NA	many	CSARTDSPYEQYF	TGCAGTGCTAGGACAGACAGTCCCTACGAGCAGTACTTC
TRBJ2-3	TRBV20-1	NA	many	CRAISGTSTDTQYF	TGCCGGGCAATTAGCGGTACTAGCACAGATACGCAGTATTTT
TRBJ2-7	TRBV7-2	NA	few	CASSLEVYSSYEQYF	TGTGCCAGCAGCTTAGAAGTGTACAGCTCCTACGAGCAGTACTTC
TRBJ1-6	TRBV5-1	TRBD1	NA	CASSSSGGGHSPLHF	TGCGCCAGCAGCAGCTCAGGGGGCGGGCATTCACCCCTCCACTTT
TRBJ2-6	TRBV5-5	NA	many	CASSLSRNLLSGANVLTF	TGTGCCAGCAGCTTGAGCAGGAACTTACTCTCTGGGGCCAACGTCCTGACTTTC
TRBJ1-1	TRBV19	TRBD1	NA	CASRSQGATEAFF	TGTGCCAGTAGATCACAGGGGGCAACTGAAGCTTTCTTT
TRBJ1-1	TRBV5-1	NA	many	CASSLRLGSTEAFF	TGCGCCAGCAGCTTACGGTTGGGGTCCACTGAAGCTTTCTTT
TRBJ2-5	TRBV5-1	NA	many	CASSLGNFLGGPETQYF	TGCGCCAGCAGCTTGGGCAACTTTCTTGGAGGTCCGGAGACCCAGTACTTC
TRBJ2-5	TRBV5-1	NA	few	CASSLTPLTGPETQYF	TGCGCCAGCAGCTTGACTCCGTTGACGGGACCGGAGACCCAGTACTTC
TRBJ2-7	TRBV28	NA	many	CASSGRGTSSYEQYF	TGTGCCAGCAGTGGGAGGGGGACAAGTTCCTACGAGCAGTACTTC
TRBJ2-1	TRBV13	TRBD2	many	CASSFLTGLVYNEQFF	TGTGCCAGCAGCTTCCTAACCGGACTAGTCTACAATGAGCAGTTCTTC
TRBJ2-2	TRBV27	NA	few	CASSLSNPTGELFF	TGTGCCAGCAGTTTATCGAATCCCACCGGGGAGCTGTTTTTT
TRBJ2-6	TRBV12-3/TRBV12-4	NA	NA	CASSSHGLGANVLTF	TGTGCCAGCAGCTCTCATGGTCTAGGGGCCAACGTCCTGACTTTC
TRBJ2-5	TRBV6-5	NA	many	CASSYNGWETQYF	TGTGCCAGCAGTTACAATGGTTGGGAGACCCAGTACTTC
TRBJ1-5	TRBV12-3/TRBV12-4	NA	many	CASRVGAGAGQPQHF	TGTGCCAGCCGTGTGGGGGCGGGGGCCGGTCAGCCCCAGCATTTT
TRBJ2-7	TRBV7-9	TRBD1	many	CASRHPGQGPEQYF	TGTGCCAGCAGGCATCCGGGACAGGGTCCGGAGCAGTACTTC
TRBJ2-7	TRBV7-9	NA	few	CASSRDSTYEQYF	TGTGCCAGCAGCCGGGACTCAACCTACGAGCAGTACTTC
TRBJ2-5	TRBV7-2	TRBD1	few	CASSHPGQQETQYF	TGTGCCAGCAGCCACCCGGGACAGCAAGAGACCCAGTACTTC
TRBJ1-1	TRBV6-2/TRBV6-3	TRBD1	many	CATKKETGHTEAFF	TGTGCCACCAAAAAGGAGACAGGGCACACTGAAGCTTTCTTT
TRBJ2-3	TRBV6-2/TRBV6-3	NA	many	CASRETGPTDTQYF	TGTGCCAGCAGGGAGACAGGCCCCACAGATACGCAGTATTTT
TRBJ1-6	TRBV6-1	NA	many	CASSSDLLLLHF	TGTGCCAGCAGTTCGGACCTTTTACTCCTCCACTTT
TRBJ2-3	TRBV11-1	TRBD2	many	CASSVAGAPKDTQYF	TGTGCCAGCAGCGTAGCGGGAGCACCTAAAGATACGCAGTATTTT
TRBJ2-4	TRBV29-1	NA	many	CSVRGLAKNIQYF	TGCAGCGTTCGGGGGCTAGCCAAAAACATTCAGTACTTC
TRBJ2-2	TRBV20-1	NA	many	CSARAGRSTGELFF	TGCAGTGCCAGGGCAGGGAGGAGCACCGGGGAGCTGTTTTTT
TRBJ2-4	TRBV20-1	TRBD2	few	CSASLGASGGIQYF	TGCAGTGCTTCCCTGGGGGCTAGCGGGGGCATTCAGTACTTC
TRBJ2-7	TRBV7-2	TRBD1	many	CASSLGDRSFEQYF	TGTGCCAGCAGCTTAGGGGACAGGTCTTTCGAGCAGTACTTC
TRBJ2-1	TRBV5-1	TRBD1	many	CASRSDRARNEQFF	TGCGCCAGCAGATCGGACAGGGCGAGAAATGAGCAGTTCTTC
TRBJ2-2	TRBV18	TRBD2	many	CASSSRTRNTGELFF	TGTGCCAGCTCATCCCGGACTAGGAACACCGGGGAGCTGTTTTTT
TRBJ2-3	TRBV20-1	TRBD2	few	CSARWGLAGRGPDTQYF	TGCAGTGCTAGATGGGGACTAGCGGGACGGGGCCCAGATACGCAGTATTTT
TRBJ2-2	TRBV6-5	NA	many	CASSYSGWSLNTGELFF	TGTGCCAGCAGTTACTCGGGCTGGAGCCTGAACACCGGGGAGCTGTTTTTT
TRBJ2-3	TRBV3-1	NA	NA	CASSRAKTDTQYF	TGTGCCAGCAGCCGGGCTAAGACAGATACGCAGTATTTT
TRBJ1-2	TRBV12-3/TRBV12-4	NA	many	CASRKTAYYGYTF	TGTGCCAGCAGAAAGACAGCCTACTATGGCTACACCTTC
TRBJ2-1	TRBV15	NA	many	CATSRPIPPGGQQFF	TGTGCCACCAGCAGACCAATTCCCCCCGGCGGTCAGCAGTTCTTC
TRBJ1-5	TRBV9	TRBD1	NA	CASSNFYGQGIYSNQPQHF	TGTGCCAGCAGCAACTTCTACGGACAGGGGATTTATAGCAATCAGCCCCAGCATTTT
TRBJ2-7	TRBV29-1	NA	many	CSSVSTGPRGYEQYF	TGCAGCAGTGTGTCTACCGGACCCCGGGGATACGAGCAGTACTTC
TRBJ2-1	TRBV7-2	NA	NA	CASSYALQGQYEFF	TGTGCCAGCAGCTACGCCTTACAGGGTCAGTATGAGTTCTTC
TRBJ2-5	TRBV20-1	NA	many	CSARAPYQETQYF	TGCAGTGCTAGAGCGCCTTATCAAGAGACCCAGTACTTC
TRBJ1-2	TRBV20-1	NA	many	CSARLYGYTF	TGCAGTGCTAGATTGTATGGCTACACCTTC
TRBJ1-5	TRBV12-3/TRBV12-4	NA	NA	CASSLGQPYQPQHF	TGTGCCAGCAGTCTCGGACAGCCTTATCAGCCCCAGCATTTT
TRBJ1-1	TRBV30	NA	NA	CAWSRGLNTEAFF	TGTGCCTGGAGCCGCGGCTTGAACACTGAAGCTTTCTTT
TRBJ2-1	TRBV7-9	NA	NA	CASSSPPGINEQFF	TGTGCCAGCAGCTCCCCCCCCGGGATCAATGAGCAGTTCTTC